This T cell receptor beta chain was sequenced during a study of cytomegalovirus exposure and HLA in healthy donors. Comment on this clone: Antigen: not known.

Germline CDR1 is SQVTM and CDR2 is ANQGSEA. CDR3 size: 12 residues. With V trimmed by 3 bases and J by 5 bases, 2 bases remained unmatched. Whole-study findings and limits: The productive fraction for most TCR beta V segments was about 90% or about 30% in an earlier analysis. The presence/absence work took it that sequencing depth was about the same across donors.

60 Vbeta and 13 Jbeta primers were used in PCR. Generated by immunoSEQ multiplex PCR, the TCRdb table keeps only in-frame clones and is missing some. The data show around 100,000 clones, just under 85% seen once. The chain combines TRBV29-1 with TRBJ2-3; 7 positions match TRBD2. This receptor was taken from a woman in her late teens or twenties in good health and CMV-seropositive. The sample consisted of PBMCs. In DNA form, the CDR3 reads TGCAGCGTTGAGGGGGGGGGAGATACGCAGTATTTT. Its protein is CSVEGGGDTQYF.